This T cell receptor beta chain was retrieved from a study of shared clonotypes between healthy human individuals. General observations from the study: Shared across four donors were roughly 4.8% of the naive CD4 clonotypes.

The input for sorted-subset replicate PCRs was around 210 ng DNA, around 30,000 T cell genomes. This table comes from immunoSEQ multiplex PCR, and its TCRdb copy is limited to in-frame clones, with some not included. This sample carries about 730,000 clones, 72% of them seen once, and the ten largest clones take approximately 2%. V lost 0 bases to trimming and J lost 1 base; unmatched junction nucleotides: 8. Germline-derived CDR1 and CDR2 are LGHNA and YNFKEQ. The CDR3 length is 17 residues. Note on this clone: Its target is not known.

This TCR came from a woman aged 25 to 39 in good health. Material: memory CD4+ T cells sorted from blood. The subset is: CD45RA-negative fraction. V usage is TRBV4-2 and J usage is TRBJ1-2; 7 bases align to TRBD1. The CDR3 region is CASSQDAGTAHNYGYTF. CDR3 coding DNA: TGTGCCAGCAGCCAAGATGCCGGGACAGCCCATAACTATGGCTACACCTTC.